Each of the 23 T cell receptor beta chains below was sequenced from the same sample in a study of blood T cell repertoires in COVID-19. Data came from immunoSEQ multiplex PCR; TCRdb stores just in-frame clones and leaves some out. The sample yields 90,000 or so clones, about 76% seen once. The sequencing sample was made of peripheral blood. These receptors were taken from a human donor in a cohort sampled during active COVID-19.

V usage is TRBV6-5 and J usage is TRBJ2-7, with a possible D match to TRBD2 (6 bases). V lost 2 bases and J 7 bases, leaving 18 bases between the germline ends. Per the germline V gene, CDR1 is MNHEY and CDR2 is SVGAGI. The CDR3 contains 15 residues. Here the CDR3 reads CASSYTIAEAGEQYF. The CDR3 region has the DNA TGTGCCAGCAGTTACACTATAGCGGAGGCGGGTGAGCAGTACTTC.

This chain uses TRBV15 with TRBJ1-1, with no clear D. This CDR3 has 14 residues. Trimming removed 0 bases from V and 3 bases from J, with 8 bases in between. In germline, CDR1 is LNHNV, CDR2 YYDKDF (reference sequence). CDR3: CATSREAEDTEAFF. As DNA, the CDR3 is TGTGCCACCAGCAGAGAGGCTGAGGACACTGAAGCTTTCTTT.

This clone was seen only once. The chain joins TRBV15 to TRBJ2-3; the match to TRBD2 covers 10 bases. In germline, CDR1 is LNHNV, CDR2 YYDKDF (reference sequence). This CDR3 contains 16 residues. After removal of 3 bases from V and 1 base from J, the junction contained 4 bases not matched to a gene. CDR3 sequence (DNA): TGTGCCACCAGCAGTAGCGGGAGGACTGGCACAGATACGCAGTATTTT. Protein: CATSSSGRTGTDTQYF.

This clone was counted a single time. J is TRBJ2-5 and V is TRBV5-6, with TRBD2 matching 8 bases. The CDR3 covers 15 residues. CDR1 is SGHDT, CDR2 YYEEEE, per germline. J gave up 5 bases and V 4 bases, and 10 bases lay outside the gene matches. The CDR3 is CASSPGLVGSETQYF. The CDR3 DNA reads as TGTGCCAGCAGCCCGGGACTAGTGGGGTCGGAGACCCAGTACTTC.

This chain links TRBV19 with TRBJ1-3; 8 nucleotides match TRBD1. CDR1 is LNHDA and CDR2 is SQIVND in the germline V gene (reference sequence). V gave up 5 bases and J gave up 1 base; unmatched junction bases: 10. CDR3 size: 17 residues. This CDR3 reads CASSSMTGALSGNTIYF. The CDR3 bases are TGTGCCAGTAGTTCCATGACAGGGGCGTTATCTGGAAACACCATATATTTT.

This chain connects TRBV7-2 to TRBJ2-3, with 7 bases aligning to TRBD2. Losses at the gene ends were 3 bases for V and 0 bases for J; bases not matched to a gene: 3. CDR1 is SGHTA, CDR2 FQGNSA, per germline. This CDR3 has 15 residues. The CDR3 DNA sequence: TGTGCCAGCAGCTTGAGCGGGATTAGCACAGATACGCAGTATTTT. Its translation: CASSLSGISTDTQYF.

The chain joins TRBV2 to TRBJ2-7, with a possible D match to TRBD1 (5 bases). The CDR3 is 12 residues long. V was trimmed by 7 bases and J by 4 bases, leaving 11 bases between them. The germline CDR1 and CDR2 sequences are SNHLY and FYNNEI. The CDR3 here is CASKGVGYEQYF. DNA for the CDR3: TGTGCCAGCAAAGGGGTAGGATACGAGCAGTACTTC. The complete variable domain, with remaining parts taken from reference TRBV2 and TRBJ2-7, reads EPEVTQTPSHQVTQMGQEVILRCVPISNHLYFYWYRQILGQKVEFLVSFYNNEISEKSEIFDDQFSVERPDGSNFTLKIRSTKLEDSAMYFCASKGVGYEQYFGPGTRLTVT.

The chain carries TRBV5-1 and TRBJ2-3; unclear D gene. Germline V gene lookup returns CDR1 SGHRS and CDR2 YFSETQ. The CDR3 is made up of 16 amino acids. With 0 bases removed from V and 4 bases from J, the gap between germline ends came to 15 bases. CDR3 sequence reads: CASSLAARREADTQYF. As DNA, the CDR3 is TGCGCCAGCAGCTTGGCCGCCCGGCGCGAGGCAGATACGCAGTATTTT.

This chain uses TRBV6-5 with TRBJ1-1; TRBD1 might be the D (6 bases). CDR3 length: 15 residues. Deletions cut 0 bases from V and 0 bases from J, with 8 bases between. From germline, CDR1 is MNHEY and CDR2 SVGAGI. The CDR3 loop reads CASSYSQGMNTEAFF. CDR3 sequence (DNA): TGTGCCAGCAGTTACTCGCAGGGGATGAACACTGAAGCTTTCTTT.

The chain carries TRBV4-3 and TRBJ1-1; D remains unclear. The CDR3 is made up of 14 amino acids. Germline CDR1 is LGHNA and CDR2 is YSLEER. V was cut by 1 base and J by 5 bases, with 11 bases left in between. The CDR3 here is CASSQGNWETEAFF. The CDR3 DNA reads TGCGCCAGCAGCCAAGGGAATTGGGAGACTGAAGCTTTCTTT.

The V call is TRBV14, the J call TRBJ2-4; perhaps TRBD2 as D (5 bases). In germline, CDR1 is SGHDN, CDR2 FVKESK. V was clipped by 2 bases and J by 0 bases, with 20 bases between them. This CDR3 is built from 19 residues. The CDR3 DNA sequence: TGTGCCAGCAGCCAACGTAACAGCGGCCACACAGTAGCCAAAAACATTCAGTACTTC. It codes for CASSQRNSGHTVAKNIQYF.

This chain uses TRBV9 with TRBJ2-7, with 9 bases fitting TRBD2. With 3 bases clipped from V and 4 bases from J, the junction kept 5 bases outside the gene matches. Looked up from germline, CDR1 is SGDLS and CDR2 is YYNGEE. The CDR3 sequence is 14 residues long. The CDR3 DNA reads TGTGCCAGCAGCGCTAGCGGGAAGTTTTACGAGCAGTACTTC. It encodes CASSASGKFYEQYF.

This sequence joins TRBV6-5 and TRBJ1-6; D is possibly TRBD1 (6 bases). This CDR3 is 14 amino acids long. The V gene's germline CDR1 is MNHEY and CDR2 SVGAGI. V was clipped by 3 bases and J by 9 bases, with 12 bases between them. The CDR3 is CASSYGIRGSPLHF. In nucleotides, the CDR3 is TGTGCCAGCAGTTATGGCATCAGGGGTTCACCCCTCCACTTT.

This clone is a singleton in its sample. This chain connects TRBV10-3 to TRBJ2-3, with 9 bases fitting TRBD2. Losses at the gene ends were 10 bases for V and 5 bases for J; bases not matched to a gene: 7. The CDR3 loop spans 13 amino acids. Looked up from germline, CDR1 is ENHRY and CDR2 is SYGVKD. The CDR3 nucleotides read TGTGCCACCGCATTAGCGGGAGAAGATACGCAGTATTTT. Its protein product is CATALAGEDTQYF.

This clone was seen only once. This sample includes further DNA sequences coding for the same CDR3. This rearrangement joins TRBV5-1 to TRBJ1-1; D is possibly TRBD1 (6 bases). V was cut by 4 bases and J by 1 base, with 11 bases left in between. Per germline, CDR1 SGHRS and CDR2 YFSETQ. This CDR3 comprises 14 residues. The CDR3, as DNA: TGCGCCAGCAGCGCGCTACAGGGGAACACTGAAGCTTTCTTT. Its protein product is CASSALQGNTEAFF.

The genes are TRBV5-4 and TRBJ2-7; TRBD1 is a possible D gene (6 bases). The CDR3 sequence is 15 residues long. Germline CDR1 is SGHNT and CDR2 is YYREEE (reference sequence). V lost 0 bases and J 3 bases, leaving 13 bases between the germline ends. For the CDR3, the DNA is TGTGCCAGCAGCTTGGATCCAGGGGAGCACTACGAGCAGTACTTC. Its translation: CASSLDPGEHYEQYF. Full variable domain (rest looked up from reference TRBV5-4 and TRBJ2-7): ETGVTQSPTHLIKTRGQQVTLRCSSQSGHNTVSWYQQALGQGPQFIFQYYREEENGRGNFPPRFSGLQFPNYSSELNVNALELDDSALYLCASSLDPGEHYEQYFGPGTRLTVT.

The table lists this clone with a few counts. J is TRBJ2-7 and V is TRBV19; the D gene is possibly TRBD1 (6 bases). This CDR3 spans 14 amino acids. V lost 9 bases to trimming and J lost 6 bases, with 21 bases between them. The germline V gene encodes CDR1 LNHDA and CDR2 SQIVND (reference sequence). The CDR3 reads CASDSGQGLSEQYF. The CDR3 DNA is TGTGCCAGCGATTCAGGCCAGGGGCTCTCCGAGCAGTACTTC.

V gene TRBV19 combines with J gene TRBJ2-5; the D gene is possibly TRBD1 (5 bases). This CDR3 is 13 amino acids long. Trimming stripped 5 bases from V and 0 bases from J, with 7 bases between. Germline V gene sequence: CDR1 LNHDA, CDR2 SQIVND (reference sequence). The chain's CDR3 is CASSSGHQETQYF. CDR3 bases: TGTGCCAGTAGTTCAGGGCACCAAGAGACCCAGTACTTC. Full variable domain (rest looked up from reference TRBV19 and TRBJ2-5): DGGITQSPKYLFRKEGQNVTLSCEQNLNHDAMYWYRQDPGQGLRLIYYSQIVNDFQKGDIAEGYSVSREKKESFPLTVTSAQKNPTAFYLCASSSGHQETQYFGPGTRLLVL.

The chain combines TRBV5-4 with TRBJ2-5; D call uncertain. CDR3 length: 13 residues. Germline CDR1 reads SGHNT; CDR2 reads YYREEE (reference sequence). V lost 0 bases and J 1 base, leaving 4 bases between the germline ends. CDR3: CASSLDIQETQYF. The CDR3, as DNA: TGTGCCAGCAGCTTGGACATCCAAGAGACCCAGTACTTC.

The chain has TRBV5-4 and TRBJ1-5, with D uncertain. Trimming removed 0 bases at V and 7 bases at J, with 8 bases between. Germline CDR1 reads SGHNT; CDR2 reads YYREEE (reference sequence). This CDR3 comprises 13 residues. This chain's CDR3 is CASSLVGEQPQHF. Written as DNA, the CDR3 is TGTGCCAGCAGCTTGGTTGGGGAGCAGCCCCAGCATTTT.

V and J are TRBV25-1 and TRBJ1-5, with D possibly matching TRBD1 (5 bases). In germline, CDR1 is MGHDK, CDR2 SYGVNS. Trimming stripped 5 bases from V and 4 bases from J, with 15 bases between. The CDR3 length is 15 residues. CDR3 amino acids: CASSPGLFANQPQHF. CDR3 nucleotides: TGTGCCAGCAGTCCAGGGCTATTCGCAAATCAGCCCCAGCATTTT.

J is TRBJ2-1 and V is TRBV19; TRBD2 matches 9 bases. This CDR3 spans 16 amino acids. V was pared by 5 bases and J by 3 bases, with 8 bases of the junction left unmatched. Per germline, CDR1 LNHDA and CDR2 SQIVND (reference sequence). This CDR3 reads CASSLASGNLYNEQFF. DNA of the CDR3: TGTGCCAGTAGTTTGGCTAGCGGGAATCTCTACAATGAGCAGTTCTTC.

J is TRBJ1-4 and V is TRBV28, with no clear D. The CDR3 is 13 amino acids. The germline CDR1 and CDR2 sequences are MDHEN and SYDVKM. V lost 3 bases and J 8 bases, leaving 10 bases between the germline ends. CDR3 region: CASSFSVGEKLFF. CDR3 sequence (DNA): TGTGCCAGCAGTTTTTCAGTCGGGGAAAAACTGTTTTTT.